This T cell receptor beta chain was sequenced during a study of T cell repertoires in cytomegalovirus infection. For the study at large: Public TCR beta signature analysis indicated the presence of both CMV infection and matching HLA type.

Of note for this clonotype: Its antigen is still unknown.

In TCRdb, the reads were re-called with MiXCR into one record per CDR3 protein. This table holds some 320,000 distinct CDR3 sequences, 25% to 30% found once. Germline loops: CDR1 SGHNT, CDR2 YYREEE (reference sequence). The V end lost 0 bases, the J end lost 7 bases, and 11 bases lay between the germline ends. The CDR3 has 14 residues. The source is a human donor in good health (CMV status not recorded). Some clones in this sample may be carry-over from other donors' samples. The chain uses TRBV5-4 and TRBJ1-5; D call uncertain. The sequenced sample was cultured PBMCs, obtained from culture after CMV antigen stimulation. CDR3 residues: CASSLGAEVQPQHF. The CDR3, as DNA: TGTGCCAGCAGCTTGGGGGCGGAGGTCCAGCCCCAGCATTTT.